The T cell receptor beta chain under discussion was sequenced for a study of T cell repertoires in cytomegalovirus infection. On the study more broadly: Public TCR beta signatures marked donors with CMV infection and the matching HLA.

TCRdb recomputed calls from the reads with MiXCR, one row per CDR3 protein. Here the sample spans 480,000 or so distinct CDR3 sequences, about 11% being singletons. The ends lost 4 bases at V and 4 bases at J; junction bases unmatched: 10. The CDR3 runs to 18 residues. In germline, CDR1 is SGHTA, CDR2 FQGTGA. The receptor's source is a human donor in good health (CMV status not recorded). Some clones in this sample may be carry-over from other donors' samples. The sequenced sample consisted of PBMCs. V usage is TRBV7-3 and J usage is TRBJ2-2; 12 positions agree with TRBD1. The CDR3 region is CASSYAPGTGGLTGELFF. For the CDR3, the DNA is TGTGCCAGCAGCTATGCCCCCGGGACAGGGGGCCTCACCGGGGAGCTGTTTTTT.